This T cell receptor beta chain stems from a study of blood T cell repertoires in COVID-19. Background on the study: Some COVID-19 samples were acute and others convalescent; all came from the United States, Italy and Spain. Sources were T cells, B-cell-depleted T cells, or PBMCs; the material itself was cDNA or gDNA.

V lost 2 bases and J lost 4, with 11 bases in between. This CDR3 contains 14 residues. Looked up from germline, CDR1 is LNHDA and CDR2 is SQIVND (reference sequence). This clone was seen only once. How the authors handled the data: Estimated nucleated cell counts came from reference gene primer amplification. TCRdb keeps only in-frame clones here, not all; method: immunoSEQ multiplex PCR. V and J calls and clone size are as listed in that table; D and trimming were resolved from the DNA. In the table there are about 280,000 clones, 83% of which are singletons. This receptor was obtained from a woman in her fifties or sixties who had recovered from COVID-19. The rearrangement uses TRBV19 and TRBJ1-2; D may be TRBD1 (5 bases). Sequences were obtained from peripheral blood. The CDR3 is CASSITGASYGYTF. DNA of the CDR3: TGTGCCAGTAGTATAACAGGAGCCTCCTATGGCTACACCTTC. The variable domain in full, with the rest retrieved from reference TRBV19 and TRBJ1-2, is DGGITQSPKYLFRKEGQNVTLSCEQNLNHDAMYWYRQDPGQGLRLIYYSQIVNDFQKGDIAEGYSVSREKKESFPLTVTSAQKNPTAFYLCASSITGASYGYTFGSGTRLTVV.